This record looks at one TCR beta chain sequence and its context. Antigen specificity is unknown. This specimen comes from a study of cytomegalovirus exposure and HLA in healthy donors. Repertoires were generated with immunoSEQ multiplex PCR, while TCRdb's copy carries only in-frame clones and drops some. The sample consists of 140,000 to 150,000 clones, 80% to 95% of them appearing once. This CDR3 has 13 amino acids. Germline CDR1 reads SGHDN; CDR2 reads FVKESK. V gave up 6 bases and J gave up 5 bases; unmatched junction bases: 5. Findings and limits, study-wide: Generally TCR sequences proved uncommon, though certain public TCRs appeared in numerous donors.

The TCR originated in a man between 18 and 35 years old in good health and CMV-seronegative. The sequenced material came from PBMCs. The V call is TRBV14, the J call TRBJ2-7, with 9 bases identical to TRBD1. CDR3: CASRPTGGDEQYF. The CDR3, as DNA: TGTGCCAGCAGACCGACAGGGGGTGACGAGCAGTACTTC.